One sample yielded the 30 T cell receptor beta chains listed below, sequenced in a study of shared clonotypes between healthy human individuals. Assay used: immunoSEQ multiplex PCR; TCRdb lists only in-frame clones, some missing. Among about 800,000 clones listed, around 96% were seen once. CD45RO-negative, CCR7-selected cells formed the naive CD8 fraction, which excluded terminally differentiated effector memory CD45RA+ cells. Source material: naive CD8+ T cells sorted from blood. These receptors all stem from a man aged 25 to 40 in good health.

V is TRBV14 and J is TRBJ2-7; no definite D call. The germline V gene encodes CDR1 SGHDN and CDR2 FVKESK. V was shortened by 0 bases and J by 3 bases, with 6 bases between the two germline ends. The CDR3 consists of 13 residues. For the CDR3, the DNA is TGTGCCAGCAGCCAAGAAGTTTTCTACGAGCAGTACTTC. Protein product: CASSQEVFYEQYF.

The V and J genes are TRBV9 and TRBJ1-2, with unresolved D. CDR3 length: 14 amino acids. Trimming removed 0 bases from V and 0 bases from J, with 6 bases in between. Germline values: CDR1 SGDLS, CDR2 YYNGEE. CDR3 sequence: CASSVGVANYGYTF. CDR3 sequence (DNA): TGTGCCAGCAGCGTAGGAGTAGCTAACTATGGCTACACCTTC.

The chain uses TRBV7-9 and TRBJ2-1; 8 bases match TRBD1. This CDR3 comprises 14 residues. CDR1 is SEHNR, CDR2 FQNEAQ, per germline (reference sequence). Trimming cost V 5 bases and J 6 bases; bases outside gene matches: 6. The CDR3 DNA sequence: TGTGCCAGCAGCCTAAGACAGGGGTCCAATGAGCAGTTCTTC. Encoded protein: CASSLRQGSNEQFF. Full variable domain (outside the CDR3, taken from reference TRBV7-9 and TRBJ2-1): DTGVSQNPRHKITKRGQNVTFRCDPISEHNRLYWYRQTLGQGPEFLTYFQNEAQLEKSRLLSDRFSAERPKGSFSTLEIQRTEQGDSAMYLCASSLRQGSNEQFFGPGTRLTVL.

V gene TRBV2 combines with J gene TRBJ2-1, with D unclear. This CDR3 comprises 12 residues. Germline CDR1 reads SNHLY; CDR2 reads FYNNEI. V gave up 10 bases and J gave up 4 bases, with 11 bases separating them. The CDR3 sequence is CAITPRYNEQFF. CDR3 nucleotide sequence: TGTGCCATCACTCCCAGATACAATGAGCAGTTCTTC.

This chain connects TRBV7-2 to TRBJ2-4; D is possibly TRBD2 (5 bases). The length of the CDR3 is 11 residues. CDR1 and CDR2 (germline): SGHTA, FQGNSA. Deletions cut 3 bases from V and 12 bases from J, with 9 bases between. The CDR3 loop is CASSFGGSQYF. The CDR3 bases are TGTGCCAGCAGCTTCGGAGGTTCTCAGTACTTC.

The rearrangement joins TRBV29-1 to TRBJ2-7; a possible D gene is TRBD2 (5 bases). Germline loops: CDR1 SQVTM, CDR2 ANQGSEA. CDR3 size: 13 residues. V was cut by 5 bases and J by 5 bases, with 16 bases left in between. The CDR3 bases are TGCAGCGTTATTTCGGGATTAACAAACGAGCAGTACTTC. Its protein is CSVISGLTNEQYF.

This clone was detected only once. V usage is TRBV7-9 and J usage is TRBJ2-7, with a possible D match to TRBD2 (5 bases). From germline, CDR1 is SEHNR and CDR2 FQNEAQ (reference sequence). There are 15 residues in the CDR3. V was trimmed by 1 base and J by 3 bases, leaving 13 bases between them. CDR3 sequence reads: CASSLGLAGGYEQYF. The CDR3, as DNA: TGTGCCAGCAGCTTAGGACTGGCTGGAGGCTACGAGCAGTACTTC.

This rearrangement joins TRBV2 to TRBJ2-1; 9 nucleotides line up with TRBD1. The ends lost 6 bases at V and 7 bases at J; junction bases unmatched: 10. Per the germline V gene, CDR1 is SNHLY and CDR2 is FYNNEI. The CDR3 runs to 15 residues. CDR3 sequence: CASRYRGRIRNEQFF. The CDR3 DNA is TGTGCCAGCAGATACAGGGGGCGAATTAGGAATGAGCAGTTCTTC.

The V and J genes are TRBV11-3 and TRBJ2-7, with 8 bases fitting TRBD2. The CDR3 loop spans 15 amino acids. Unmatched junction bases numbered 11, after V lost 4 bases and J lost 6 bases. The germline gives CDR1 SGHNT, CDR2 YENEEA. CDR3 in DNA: TGTGCCAGCAGCTCCGGGGGGGACCTCTCACGCGAGCAGTACTTC. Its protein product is CASSSGGDLSREQYF.

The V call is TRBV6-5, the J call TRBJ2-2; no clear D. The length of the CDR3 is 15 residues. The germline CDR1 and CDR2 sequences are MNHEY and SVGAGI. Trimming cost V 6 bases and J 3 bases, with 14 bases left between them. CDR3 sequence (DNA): TGTGCCAGCAGCATCCTAACGGCCGACACCGGGGAGCTGTTTTTT. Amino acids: CASSILTADTGELFF.

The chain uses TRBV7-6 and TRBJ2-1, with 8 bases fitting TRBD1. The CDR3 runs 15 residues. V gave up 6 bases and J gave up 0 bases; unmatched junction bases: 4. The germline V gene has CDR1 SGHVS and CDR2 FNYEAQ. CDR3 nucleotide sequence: TGTGCCAGCAGGCTGACAGGGGACTCCTACAATGAGCAGTTCTTC. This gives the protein CASRLTGDSYNEQFF.

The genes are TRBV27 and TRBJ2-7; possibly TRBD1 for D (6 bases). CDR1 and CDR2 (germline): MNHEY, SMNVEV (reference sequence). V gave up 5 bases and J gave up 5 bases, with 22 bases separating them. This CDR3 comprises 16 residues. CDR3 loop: CASSPLPQGSSDEQYF. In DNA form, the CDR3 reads TGTGCCAGCAGTCCACTCCCTCAGGGGTCGAGCGACGAGCAGTACTTC.

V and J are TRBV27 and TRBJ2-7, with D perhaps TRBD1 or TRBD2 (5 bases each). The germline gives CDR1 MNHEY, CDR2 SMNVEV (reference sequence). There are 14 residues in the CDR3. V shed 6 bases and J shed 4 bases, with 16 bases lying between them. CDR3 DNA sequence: TGTGCCAGCAGATACAAACCGGGACCATACGAGCAGTACTTC. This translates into CASRYKPGPYEQYF.

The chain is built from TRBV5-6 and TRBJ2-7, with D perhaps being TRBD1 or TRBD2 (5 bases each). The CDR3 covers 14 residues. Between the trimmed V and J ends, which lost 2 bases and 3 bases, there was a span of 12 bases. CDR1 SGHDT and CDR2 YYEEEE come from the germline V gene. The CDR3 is CASSLGASLYEQYF. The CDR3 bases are TGTGCCAGCAGCTTAGGGGCTAGCCTCTACGAGCAGTACTTC.

The CDR3 is CASSSTGLNTEAFF. For the CDR3, the DNA is TGTGCCAGCAGCTCTACAGGGTTGAACACTGAAGCTTTCTTT. The chain couples TRBV11-2 to TRBJ1-1; D possibly corresponds to TRBD1 (6 bases). The CDR3 extends over 14 amino acids. V was clipped by 4 bases and J by 0 bases, with 9 bases between them. In germline, CDR1 is SGHAT, CDR2 FQNNGV.

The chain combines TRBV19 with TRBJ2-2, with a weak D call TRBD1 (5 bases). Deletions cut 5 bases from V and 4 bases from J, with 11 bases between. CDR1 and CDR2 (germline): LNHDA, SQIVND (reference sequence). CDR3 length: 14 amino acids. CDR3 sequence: CASSYQGGTGELFF. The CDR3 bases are TGTGCCAGTAGTTACCAGGGCGGCACCGGGGAGCTGTTTTTT.

The CDR3 spells CASESLPGDTGELFF. The DNA for the CDR3 is TGTGCCAGCGAGTCCCTACCTGGGGACACCGGGGAGCTGTTTTTT. The chain combines TRBV7-2 with TRBJ2-2; D ambiguous. The CDR3 contains 15 residues. Trimming pared 8 bases from V and 3 bases from J, leaving 16 bases between. CDR1 and CDR2 from the germline V gene are SGHTA and FQGNSA.

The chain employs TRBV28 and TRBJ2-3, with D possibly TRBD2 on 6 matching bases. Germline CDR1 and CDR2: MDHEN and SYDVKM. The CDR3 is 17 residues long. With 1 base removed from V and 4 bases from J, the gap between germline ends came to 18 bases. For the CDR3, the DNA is TGTGCCAGCAGTTTATTTGGGAACGCGGGAAGTTCAGATACGCAGTATTTT. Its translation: CASSLFGNAGSSDTQYF.

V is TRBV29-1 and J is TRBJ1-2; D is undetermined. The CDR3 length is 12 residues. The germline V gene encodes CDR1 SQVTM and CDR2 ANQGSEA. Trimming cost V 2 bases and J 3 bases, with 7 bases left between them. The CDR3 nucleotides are TGCAGCGTTGAACGTAGGGACTATGGCTACACCTTC. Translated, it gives CSVERRDYGYTF. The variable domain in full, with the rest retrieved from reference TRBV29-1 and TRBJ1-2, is SAVISQKPSRDICQRGTSLTIQCQVDSQVTMMFWYRQQPGQSLTLIATANQGSEATYESGFVIDKFPISRPNLTFSTLTVSNMSPEDSSIYLCSVERRDYGYTFGSGTRLTVV.

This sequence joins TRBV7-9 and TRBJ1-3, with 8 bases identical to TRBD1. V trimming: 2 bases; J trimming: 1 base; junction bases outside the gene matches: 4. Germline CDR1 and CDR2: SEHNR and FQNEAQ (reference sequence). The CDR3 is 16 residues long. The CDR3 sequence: CASSLLGQGSGNTIYF. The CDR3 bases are TGTGCCAGCAGCTTACTTGGACAGGGATCTGGAAACACCATATATTTT.

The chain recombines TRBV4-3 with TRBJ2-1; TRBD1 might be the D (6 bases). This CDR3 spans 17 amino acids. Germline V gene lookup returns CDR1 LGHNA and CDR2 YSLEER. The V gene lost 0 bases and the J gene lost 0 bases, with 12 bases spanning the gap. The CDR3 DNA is TGCGCCAGCAGCCAAGACTTTGACAGGCTCTCCTACAATGAGCAGTTCTTC. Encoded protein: CASSQDFDRLSYNEQFF.

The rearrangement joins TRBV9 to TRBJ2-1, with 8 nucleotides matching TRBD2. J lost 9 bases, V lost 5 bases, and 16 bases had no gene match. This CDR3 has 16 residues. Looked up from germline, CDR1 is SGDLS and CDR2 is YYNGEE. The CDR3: CASRDTSGSPPGEQFF. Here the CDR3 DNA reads TGTGCCAGCAGAGACACTAGCGGAAGCCCCCCGGGTGAGCAGTTCTTC.

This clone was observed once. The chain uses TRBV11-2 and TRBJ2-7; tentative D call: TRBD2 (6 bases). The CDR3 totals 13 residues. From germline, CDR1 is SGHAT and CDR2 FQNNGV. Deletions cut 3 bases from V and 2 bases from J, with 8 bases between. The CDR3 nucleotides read TGTGCCAGCAGCTTTAGCGGACCCTACGAGCAGTACTTC. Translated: CASSFSGPYEQYF. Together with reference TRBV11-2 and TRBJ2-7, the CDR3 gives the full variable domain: EAGVAQSPRYKIIEKRQSVAFWCNPISGHATLYWYQQILGQGPKLLIQFQNNGVVDDSQLPKDRFSAERLKGVDSTLKIQPAKLEDSAVYLCASSFSGPYEQYFGPGTRLTVT.

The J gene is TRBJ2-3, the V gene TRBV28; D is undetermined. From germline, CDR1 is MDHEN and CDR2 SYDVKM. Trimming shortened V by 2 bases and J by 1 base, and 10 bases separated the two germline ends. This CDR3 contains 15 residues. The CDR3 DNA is TGTGCCAGCAGTTTACGGTCTTACGGCACAGATACGCAGTATTTT. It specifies CASSLRSYGTDTQYF. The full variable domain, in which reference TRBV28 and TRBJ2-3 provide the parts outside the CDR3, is DVKVTQSSRYLVKRTGEKVFLECVQDMDHENMFWYRQDPGLGLRLIYFSYDVKMKEKGDIPEGYSVSREKKERFSLILESASTNQTSMYLCASSLRSYGTDTQYFGPGTRLTVL.

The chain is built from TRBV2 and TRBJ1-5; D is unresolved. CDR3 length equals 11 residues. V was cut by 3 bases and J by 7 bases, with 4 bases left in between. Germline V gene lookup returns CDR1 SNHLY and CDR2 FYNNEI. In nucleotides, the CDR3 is TGTGCCAGCAGTGACCGGCAGCCCCAGCATTTT. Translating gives CASSDRQPQHF.

Written as DNA, the CDR3 is TGTGCCAGCAGCGCCGGACAGGGTAGGGGTGAGCAGTTCTTC. Protein sequence: CASSAGQGRGEQFF. The V call is TRBV9, the J call TRBJ2-1; 8 bases are a match to TRBD1. The CDR3 runs 14 residues. CDR1 SGDLS and CDR2 YYNGEE come from the germline V gene. V lost 3 bases, J lost 9 bases, and 8 bases stayed unmatched.

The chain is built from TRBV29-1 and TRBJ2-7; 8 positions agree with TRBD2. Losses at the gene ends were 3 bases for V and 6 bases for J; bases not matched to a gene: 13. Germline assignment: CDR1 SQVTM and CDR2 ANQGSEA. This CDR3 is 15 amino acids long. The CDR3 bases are TGCAGCGTTGAGGAGGCGGGAGGCCACCTCGGCGAGCAGTACTTC. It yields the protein CSVEEAGGHLGEQYF.

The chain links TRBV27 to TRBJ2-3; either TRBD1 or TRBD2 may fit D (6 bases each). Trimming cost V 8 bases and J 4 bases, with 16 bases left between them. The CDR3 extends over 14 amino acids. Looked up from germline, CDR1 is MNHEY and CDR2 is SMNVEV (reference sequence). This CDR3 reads CASASRGRADTQYF. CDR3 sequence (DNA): TGTGCCAGCGCAAGCCGGGGGCGCGCAGATACGCAGTATTTT.

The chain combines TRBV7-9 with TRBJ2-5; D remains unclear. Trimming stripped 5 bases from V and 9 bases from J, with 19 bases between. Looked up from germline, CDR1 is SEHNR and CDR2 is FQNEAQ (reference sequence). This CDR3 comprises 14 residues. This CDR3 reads CASSPGGALRSQYF. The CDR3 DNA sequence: TGTGCCAGCAGCCCCGGCGGTGCCCTTAGGTCCCAGTACTTC.

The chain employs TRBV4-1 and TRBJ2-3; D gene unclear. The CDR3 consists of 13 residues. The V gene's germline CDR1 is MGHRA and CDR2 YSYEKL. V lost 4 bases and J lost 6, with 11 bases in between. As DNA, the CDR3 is TGCGCCAGCAGCCCACCCAATGGGGATACGCAGTATTTT. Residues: CASSPPNGDTQYF.